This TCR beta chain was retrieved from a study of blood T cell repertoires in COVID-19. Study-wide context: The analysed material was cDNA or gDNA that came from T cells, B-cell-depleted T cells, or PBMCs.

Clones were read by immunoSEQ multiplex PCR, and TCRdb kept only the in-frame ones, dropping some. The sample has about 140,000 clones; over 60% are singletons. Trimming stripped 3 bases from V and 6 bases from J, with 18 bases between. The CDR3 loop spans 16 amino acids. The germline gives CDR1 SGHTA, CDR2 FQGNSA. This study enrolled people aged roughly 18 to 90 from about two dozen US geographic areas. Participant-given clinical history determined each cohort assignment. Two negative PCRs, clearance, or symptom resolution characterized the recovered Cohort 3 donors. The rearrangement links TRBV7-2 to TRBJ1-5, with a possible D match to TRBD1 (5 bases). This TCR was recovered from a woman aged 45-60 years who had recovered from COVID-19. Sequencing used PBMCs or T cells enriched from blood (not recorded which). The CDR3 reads CASSLGIRGPSQPQHF. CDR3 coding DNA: TGTGCCAGCAGCTTGGGGATAAGGGGTCCCAGTCAGCCCCAGCATTTT. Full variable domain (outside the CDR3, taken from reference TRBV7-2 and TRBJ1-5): GAGVSQSPSNKVTEKGKDVELRCDPISGHTALYWYRQSLGQGLEFLIYFQGNSAPDKSGLPSDRFSAERTGGSVSTLTIQRTQQEDSAVYLCASSLGIRGPSQPQHFGDGTRLSIL.